This T cell receptor beta chain was recovered during a study of T cells after yellow fever vaccination. Study background: SMART-Seq v4 Ultra Low Input prepared libraries from low-cell fractions.

General study findings and limits: Subsequent to the booster, the majority of primary-vaccination clones reappeared (less than 97% CD4, around 85% CD8). A secondary response was less intense yet reached its peak sooner, at day 5 versus 15.

A note on this clonotype: As yet, its antigen is unknown.

V was pared by 3 bases and J by 2 bases, with 12 bases between. This CDR3 is 15 amino acids long. Germline V CDR1 and CDR2: SGDLS, YYNGEE. A 5'RACE template-switching step, the method used to make TCR cDNA, added a universal primer site and UMIs. TCRdb re-called the 5' RACE reads through MiXCR, storing one row per CDR3 protein. The data contain approximately 350,000 distinct CDR3 sequences, roughly 11% of them singletons. The sample in question was PBMCs, obtained on the day of the first yellow fever vaccination. The chain joins TRBV9 to TRBJ2-1, with D possibly being TRBD1 (5 bases). The clonotype comes from a man between 18 and 35 years old who received the YFV17D yellow fever vaccine. For the CDR3, the DNA is TGTGCCAGCAGCGCGCAGGGCTATACCTACAATGAGCAGTTCTTC. Translating it yields CASSAQGYTYNEQFF.